These T cell receptor beta chains were read from a single sample in a study of T cell responses to AZD1222 COVID-19 vaccine. Assay: immunoSEQ multiplex PCR; the TCRdb copy retains only in-frame clones and omits some. Of 120,000 or so clones in the sample, 90% were seen once. The source material was peripheral blood, sampled on day 0 of AZD1222 vaccination. The receptors derive from an adult in good health. Each CDR3 is given with its conserved first and last residue. A D gene is named only where the DNA matches it firmly. Clone size appears in some rows only: once, few, many, or a class for an expanded clone.

>once|TRBV25-1|TRBJ1-1|.
TGTGCCAGCAGGGAAGTTGGCCGGAGGAACACTGAAGCTTTCTTT
CASREVGRRNTEAFF
>.|TRBV7-9|TRBJ2-7|TRBD2
TGTACCAGCAGCCCTCGGACTAGCGGGGGAGGGGCCTACTACGAGCAGTACTTC
CTSSPRTSGGGAYYEQYF
>once|TRBV29-1|TRBJ2-5|TRBD1
TGCAGCGCCGGTGGCAGGGGGCGCAGGGAGACCCAGTACTTC
CSAGGRGRRETQYF
>.|TRBV27|TRBJ2-7|.
TGTGCCAGCAGTTTATTAAGCGTACCCTACGAGCAGTACTTC
CASSLLSVPYEQYF
>.|TRBV28|TRBJ2-7|TRBD2
TGTGCCAGCAGTTTAGCGAGCGGGAGGACCTACAGGCAGTACTTC
CASSLASGRTYRQYF
>.|TRBV5-4|TRBJ1-6|.
TGTGCCAGCAGCTGGGGTGCCGGGGACAATAATTCACCCCTCCACTTT
CASSWGAGDNNSPLHF
>few|TRBV9|TRBJ1-1|.
TGTGCCAGCAGCCCTACCGGGGGGATCCCCACTGAAGCTTTCTTT
CASSPTGGIPTEAFF
>.|TRBV10-3|TRBJ1-4|.
TGTGCCATCAGTGCAGAACGGATCGGGGAAAAACTGTTTTTT
CAISAERIGEKLFF
>.|TRBV11-3|TRBJ2-2|.
TGTGCCAGCAGCTTAGGGTTGGCCGGGGAGCTGTTTTTT
CASSLGLAGELFF
>.|TRBV7-2|TRBJ2-1|TRBD1
TGTGCCAGCAGCTTCGACAGGGGAAGCTACAATGAGCAGTTCTTC
CASSFDRGSYNEQFF
>.|TRBV23-1|TRBJ1-1|TRBD1
TGCGCCAGCAGTCCGCATCGGGTGCCTACAGGGGCGAGGAACACTGAAGCTTTCTTT
CASSPHRVPTGARNTEAFF
>.|TRBV19|TRBJ1-2|TRBD1
TGTGCCAGTAGTGACACAGGGGGCGCATACTATGGCTACACCTTC
CASSDTGGAYYGYTF
>.|TRBV7-8|TRBJ2-7|TRBD2
TGTGCCAGCAGCTTAGTTAGCGGGGAAACCTACGAGCAGTACTTC
CASSLVSGETYEQYF
>.|TRBV19|TRBJ2-5|TRBD1
TGTGCCAGTAGTTTTACAGGGGGACAAGAGACCCAGTACTTC
CASSFTGGQETQYF
>.|TRBV7-9|TRBJ1-2|.
TGTGCCAGCAGCTTAGGAGGGCTAGGCTATGGCTACACCTTC
CASSLGGLGYGYTF
>.|TRBV9|TRBJ2-3|TRBD2
TGTGCCAGCAGCGCCTCGGGTGTCGGGACTAGTGGACTCACAGATACGCAGTATTTT
CASSASGVGTSGLTDTQYF
>.|TRBV2|TRBJ1-5|.
TGTGCCAGCAGTGAAAACAGGGTCGGCGGTCAGCCCCAGCATTTT
CASSENRVGGQPQHF
>.|TRBV28|TRBJ1-2|.
TGTGCCAGCAGCTCCCCACGACAGGCCAACTATGGCTACACCTTC
CASSSPRQANYGYTF
>.|TRBV10-2|TRBJ2-4|TRBD1
TGCGCCAGCATAGGGGAAGGGGGCTTAGACAAAAACATTCAGTACTTC
CASIGEGGLDKNIQYF
>.|TRBV6-2/TRBV6-3|TRBJ2-2|TRBD1
TGTGCCAGCAGTTGGGGACAGGGGTTGACCGGGGAGCTGTTTTTT
CASSWGQGLTGELFF
>.|TRBV20-1|TRBJ2-5|.
TGCAGTGCTAACCCTACAGAGACCCAGTACTTC
CSANPTETQYF
>.|TRBV19|TRBJ2-7|.
TGTGCCAGTAGTCGGGGAACCTCCTACGAGCAGTACTTC
CASSRGTSYEQYF
>.|TRBV3-1/TRBV3-2|TRBJ2-1|TRBD2
TGTGCCAGCAGCCAAAGCGGGGGGGGCGGATCATACAATGAGCAGTTCTTC
CASSQSGGGGSYNEQFF
>.|TRBV4-1|TRBJ1-1|.
TGCGCCAGCAGCCAAGATCCCCCGGGGCAGAACACTGAAGCTTTCTTT
CASSQDPPGQNTEAFF
>.|TRBV27|TRBJ2-7|TRBD2
TGTGCCAGCAGTTTACGAACAACTAGCGCCCTGTCCTACGAGCAGTACTTC
CASSLRTTSALSYEQYF
>.|TRBV5-6|TRBJ2-7|.
TGTGCCAGCAATGAACTTGGAGGGTTTAGCGGCTACGAGCAGTACTTC
CASNELGGFSGYEQYF
>.|TRBV6-2/TRBV6-3|TRBJ2-7|.
TGTGCCAGCAGTTACTCGACCTATCAGTACTTC
CASSYSTYQYF
>.|TRBV3-1/TRBV3-2|TRBJ2-7|TRBD2
TGTGCCAGCACCAAGACTAGCGGGATGGGCGAGCAGTACTTC
CASTKTSGMGEQYF